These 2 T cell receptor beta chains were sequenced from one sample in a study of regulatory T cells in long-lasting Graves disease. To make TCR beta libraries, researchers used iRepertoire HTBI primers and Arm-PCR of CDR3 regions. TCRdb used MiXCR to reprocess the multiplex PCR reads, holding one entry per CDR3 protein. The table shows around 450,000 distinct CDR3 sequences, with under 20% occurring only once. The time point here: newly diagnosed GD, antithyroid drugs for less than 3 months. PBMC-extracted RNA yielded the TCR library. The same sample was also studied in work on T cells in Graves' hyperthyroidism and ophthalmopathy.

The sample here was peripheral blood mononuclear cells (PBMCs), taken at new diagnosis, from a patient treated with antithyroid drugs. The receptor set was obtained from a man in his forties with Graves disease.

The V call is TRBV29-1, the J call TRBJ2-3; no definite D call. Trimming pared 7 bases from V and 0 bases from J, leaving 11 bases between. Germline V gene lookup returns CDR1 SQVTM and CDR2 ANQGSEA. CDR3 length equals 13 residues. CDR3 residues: CSARPQSTDTQYF. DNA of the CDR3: TGCAGCGCCCGCCCCCAAAGCACAGATACGCAGTATTTT.

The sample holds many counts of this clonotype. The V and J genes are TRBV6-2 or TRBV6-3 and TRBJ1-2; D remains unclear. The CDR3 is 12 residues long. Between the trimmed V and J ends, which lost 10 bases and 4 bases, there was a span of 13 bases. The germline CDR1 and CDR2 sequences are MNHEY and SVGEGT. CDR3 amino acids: CATRRVSYGYTF. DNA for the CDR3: TGTGCCACCAGAAGGGTTAGCTATGGCTACACCTTC.